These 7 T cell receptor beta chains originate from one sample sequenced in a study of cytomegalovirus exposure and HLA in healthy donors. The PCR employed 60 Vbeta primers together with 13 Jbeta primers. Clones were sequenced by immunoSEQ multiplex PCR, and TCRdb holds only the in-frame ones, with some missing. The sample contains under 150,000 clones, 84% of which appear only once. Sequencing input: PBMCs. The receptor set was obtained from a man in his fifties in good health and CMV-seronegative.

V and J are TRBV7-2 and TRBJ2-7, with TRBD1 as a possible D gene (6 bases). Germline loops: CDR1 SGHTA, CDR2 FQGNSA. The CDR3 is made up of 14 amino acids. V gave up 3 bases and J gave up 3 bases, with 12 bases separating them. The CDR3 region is CASSFGTTVYEQYF. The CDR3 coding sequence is TGTGCCAGCAGCTTTGGGACAACCGTCTACGAGCAGTACTTC.

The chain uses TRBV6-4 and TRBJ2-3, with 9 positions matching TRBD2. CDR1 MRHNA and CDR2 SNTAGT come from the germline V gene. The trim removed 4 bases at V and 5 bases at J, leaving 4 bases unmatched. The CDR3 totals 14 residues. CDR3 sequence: CASSASGDVDTQYF. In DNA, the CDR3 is TGTGCCAGCAGTGCTAGCGGGGATGTAGATACGCAGTATTTT.

CDR3 DNA sequence: TGTGCCAGCAGTGAAGCGCAGGGTACATGGGAGCAGTACTTC. Translated: CASSEAQGTWEQYF. The chain uses TRBV6-1 and TRBJ2-7; perhaps TRBD1 as D (5 bases). Germline lookup yields CDR1 MNHNS and CDR2 SASEGT. V was shortened by 0 bases and J by 7 bases, with 13 bases between the two germline ends. This CDR3 has 14 residues.

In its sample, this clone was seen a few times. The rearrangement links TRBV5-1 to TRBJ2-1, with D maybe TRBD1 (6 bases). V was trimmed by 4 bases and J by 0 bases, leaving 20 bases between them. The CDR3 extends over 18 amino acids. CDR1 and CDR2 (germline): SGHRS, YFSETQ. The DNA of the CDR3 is TGCGCCAGCAGCGACCCAGGAACAGGGTCCCCCTCCTACAATGAGCAGTTCTTC. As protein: CASSDPGTGSPSYNEQFF.

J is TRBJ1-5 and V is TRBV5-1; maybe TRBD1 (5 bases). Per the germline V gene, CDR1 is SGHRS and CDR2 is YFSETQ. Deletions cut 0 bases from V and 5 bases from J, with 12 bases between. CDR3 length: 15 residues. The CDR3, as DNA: TGCGCCAGCAGCTTGGTGGGGGGAAGGGATCAGCCCCAGCATTTT. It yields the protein CASSLVGGRDQPQHF.

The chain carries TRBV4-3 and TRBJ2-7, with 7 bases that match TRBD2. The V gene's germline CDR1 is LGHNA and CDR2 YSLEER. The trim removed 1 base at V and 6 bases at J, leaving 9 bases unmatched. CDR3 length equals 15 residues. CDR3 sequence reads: CASSQVLADGSEQYF. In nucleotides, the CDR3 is TGCGCCAGCAGCCAAGTTCTAGCGGATGGGTCCGAGCAGTACTTC.

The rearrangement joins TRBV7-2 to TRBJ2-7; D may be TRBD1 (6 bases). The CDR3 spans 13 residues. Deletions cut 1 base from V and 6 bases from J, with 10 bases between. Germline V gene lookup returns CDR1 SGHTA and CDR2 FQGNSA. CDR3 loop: CASSLVQGSEQYF. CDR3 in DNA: TGTGCCAGCAGCTTAGTCCAGGGGAGCGAGCAGTACTTC.